These 27 T cell receptor beta chains were sequenced from one sample in a study of blood T cell repertoires in COVID-19. Profiling relied on immunoSEQ multiplex PCR, and the TCRdb table lists in-frame clones only, not all of them. The table has under 150,000 clones, approximately 80% seen once. Source material: peripheral blood. All receptors derive from a woman aged 40 to 50 with acute or convalescent COVID-19.

This clone was seen once. This rearrangement joins TRBV11-3 to TRBJ2-3; 7 bases match TRBD2. V shed 5 bases, J shed 6 bases, and the junction held 5 bases outside the gene matches. This CDR3 region has 13 residues. CDR1 is SGHNT and CDR2 is YENEEA in the germline V gene. Written as DNA, the CDR3 is TGTGCCAGCAGCCGGGAGGATGCGGATACGCAGTATTTT. Translated, it gives CASSREDADTQYF. Full variable domain (outside the CDR3, taken from reference TRBV11-3 and TRBJ2-3): EAGVVQSPRYKIIEKKQPVAFWCNPISGHNTLYWYLQNLGQGPELLIRYENEEAVDDSQLPKDRFSAERLKGVDSTLKIQPAELGDSAVYLCASSREDADTQYFGPGTRLTVL.

The V gene is TRBV4-3, the J gene TRBJ1-4; TRBD1 is a possible D gene (6 bases). V lost 0 bases to trimming and J lost 1 base, with 18 bases between them. From germline, CDR1 is LGHNA and CDR2 YSLEER. The CDR3 totals 19 residues. The CDR3 region has the DNA TGCGCCAGCAGCCAAGATCATAACAGGGCTTTAGGAACTAATGAAAAACTGTTTTTT. Its protein is CASSQDHNRALGTNEKLFF.

The chain combines TRBV5-1 with TRBJ2-3, with D tentatively TRBD2 (7 bases). The CDR3 runs 15 residues. V dropped 4 bases and J dropped 5 bases, with 17 bases sitting between them. Germline values: CDR1 SGHRS, CDR2 YFSETQ. In DNA form, the CDR3 reads TGCGCCAGCAGCCGGGACGGCGGGGGCGGAGATACGCAGTATTTT. Translating gives CASSRDGGGGDTQYF. Full variable domain (missing parts from reference TRBV5-1 and TRBJ2-3): KAGVTQTPRYLIKTRGQQVTLSCSPISGHRSVSWYQQTPGQGLQFLFEYFSETQRNKGNFPGRFSGRQFSNSRSEMNVSTLELGDSALYLCASSRDGGGGDTQYFGPGTRLTVL.

The chain carries TRBV12-3 or TRBV12-4 and TRBJ1-2; D is ambiguous. The CDR3 contains 10 residues. Deletions cut 8 bases from V and 9 bases from J, with 10 bases between. The CDR3 region has the DNA TGTGCCAGCTCTACTAGACGCTACACCTTC. Residues: CASSTRRYTF.

The chain is built from TRBV27 and TRBJ1-6; 7 nucleotides align to TRBD1. The V segment lost 2 bases and the J segment 9 bases; nucleotides outside the gene matches: 4. CDR3 length equals 14 residues. Germline CDR1 is MNHEY and CDR2 is SMNVEV (reference sequence). CDR3 nucleotide sequence: TGTGCCAGCAGTTTAAGGGGGCTTATTTCACCCCTCCACTTT. It translates to CASSLRGLISPLHF.

This chain links TRBV25-1 with TRBJ1-4, with D possibly matching TRBD1 (5 bases). The CDR3 is 14 amino acids. Trimming stripped 4 bases from V and 4 bases from J, with 10 bases between. The germline V gene encodes CDR1 MGHDK and CDR2 SYGVNS. CDR3 nucleotides: TGTGCCAGCAGTGTGCCGGGGGTTAATGAAAAACTGTTTTTT. It codes for CASSVPGVNEKLFF.

The chain recombines TRBV12-2 with TRBJ1-2; the table assigns TRBD1, which was not confirmed against the DNA. TRBV12-2 represents a pseudogene. The CDR3 runs 18 residues. CDR3 protein: CASRLEGEQGSRGYGYTF. The CDR3 DNA is TGTGCAAGTCGCTTAGAGGGGGAACAGGGGTCCCGAGGCTATGGCTACACCTTC.

This chain links TRBV19 with TRBJ2-5, with TRBD2 as a possible D gene (5 bases). CDR3 length: 16 residues. V lost 5 bases, J lost 5 bases, and 21 bases lay in between. Germline values: CDR1 LNHDA, CDR2 SQIVND (reference sequence). Here the CDR3 DNA reads TGTGCCAGTAGTCCCCTGAGCCCGAACGGGGTGGAGACCCAGTACTTC. Protein: CASSPLSPNGVETQYF.

J is TRBJ2-5 and V is TRBV6-2 or TRBV6-3; 7 positions agree with TRBD1. CDR1 and CDR2 (germline): MNHEY, SVGEGT. V was pared by 5 bases and J by 4 bases, with 10 bases of the junction left unmatched. The CDR3 is made up of 15 amino acids. The CDR3 loop is CASSRTGTVRETQYF. The DNA for the CDR3 is TGTGCCAGCAGTCGAACCGGGACAGTCCGAGAGACCCAGTACTTC.

J is TRBJ1-3 and V is TRBV4-2; no clear D. CDR3 length: 13 amino acids. Trimming took off 4 bases at V and 7 bases at J, with 11 bases between the two ends. Looked up from germline, CDR1 is LGHNA and CDR2 is YNFKEQ. The CDR3 DNA reads as TGTGCCAGCAGCCCTATCGGGTGGAACACCATATATTTT. It specifies CASSPIGWNTIYF.

The chain has TRBV11-3 and TRBJ2-2, with D perhaps TRBD2 (7 bases). The CDR3 is 13 amino acids. Trimming left V 8 bases short and J 4 bases short, with 11 bases between. Germline CDR1 is SGHNT and CDR2 is YENEEA. The CDR3 loop is CASGGAVTGELFF. CDR3 DNA sequence: TGTGCCAGCGGGGGGGCCGTCACCGGGGAGCTGTTTTTT.

This chain links TRBV5-1 with TRBJ2-3; D is perhaps TRBD1 (6 bases). Trimming took 2 bases from V and 1 from J, leaving 14 bases between them. This CDR3 spans 16 amino acids. Per germline, CDR1 SGHRS and CDR2 YFSETQ. In DNA, the CDR3 is TGCGCCAGCAGCTTTACAGGGTTAAGCGGCACAGATACGCAGTATTTT. This gives the protein CASSFTGLSGTDTQYF.

The V and J genes are TRBV5-8 and TRBJ1-3; 12 nucleotides align to TRBD1. Germline CDR1 and CDR2: SGHTS and YDEGEE. With V trimmed by 3 bases and J by 4 bases, 8 bases remained unmatched. There are 17 residues in the CDR3. CDR3 protein: CASSSYQGQGAGNTIYF. The CDR3 nucleotides are TGTGCCAGCAGCTCTTACCAGGGACAGGGGGCCGGAAACACCATATATTTT.

J is TRBJ2-7 and V is TRBV29-1; D perhaps matches TRBD1 (5 bases). In germline, CDR1 is SQVTM, CDR2 ANQGSEA. V lost 8 bases to trimming and J lost 2 bases, with 13 bases between them. This CDR3 contains 12 residues. This CDR3 reads CSCREATYEQYF. DNA of the CDR3: TGCAGCTGCAGGGAAGCGACCTACGAGCAGTACTTC.

The CDR3 region is CASQFEAGIGELFF. As DNA, the CDR3 is TGTGCCAGCCAATTCGAAGCCGGGATTGGGGAGCTGTTTTTT. The chain links TRBV6-5 to TRBJ2-2, with D perhaps TRBD2 (5 bases). There are 14 residues in the CDR3. Germline CDR1 and CDR2: MNHEY and SVGAGI. Trimming stripped 8 bases from V and 8 bases from J, with 18 bases between.

The chain couples TRBV5-6 to TRBJ2-3; 12 bases are shared with TRBD2. Per germline, CDR1 SGHDT and CDR2 YYEEEE. V lost 4 bases to trimming and J lost 3 bases; unmatched junction nucleotides: 6. This CDR3 spans 16 amino acids. For the CDR3, the DNA is TGTGCCAGCAGCCCCGGACTAGCGGGGAAAACAGATACGCAGTATTTT. Amino acid sequence: CASSPGLAGKTDTQYF.

The chain recombines TRBV7-8 with TRBJ1-5; perhaps TRBD1 as D (6 bases). V lost 5 bases to trimming and J lost 0 bases, with 14 bases between them. From germline, CDR1 is SGHVS and CDR2 FQNEAQ. There are 16 residues in the CDR3. The chain's CDR3 is CASSNMIGGSNQPQHF. The CDR3 DNA follows: TGTGCCAGCAGCAACATGATAGGGGGTAGCAATCAGCCCCAGCATTTT.

The DNA for the CDR3 is TGTGCCAGCAGGAGTAATGAGCAGTTCTTC. Protein product: CASRSNEQFF. The V and J genes are TRBV6-6 and TRBJ2-1; no reliable D call. The CDR3 spans 10 residues. CDR1 and CDR2 (germline): MNHNY, SVGAGI (reference sequence). Between the trimmed V and J ends, which lost 6 bases and 7 bases, there was a span of 4 bases.

This chain joins TRBV6-2 or TRBV6-3 and TRBJ1-5, with D perhaps TRBD1 (5 bases). Trimming took 2 bases from V and 5 from J, leaving 10 bases between them. The CDR3 contains 14 residues. CDR1 and CDR2 from the germline V gene are MNHEY and SVGEGT. CDR3 residues: CASSYGGYYQPQHF. The DNA of the CDR3 is TGTGCCAGCAGTTACGGGGGGTATTATCAGCCCCAGCATTTT.

This clone was counted a few times. The V gene is TRBV5-1, the J gene TRBJ1-3; a possible D gene is TRBD1 (6 bases). The CDR3 contains 15 residues. Per germline, CDR1 SGHRS and CDR2 YFSETQ. V was shortened by 4 bases and J by 2 bases, with 13 bases between the two germline ends. The CDR3 loop is CASSLQGSTGNTIYF. In nucleotides, the CDR3 is TGCGCCAGCAGCCTGCAGGGGTCGACTGGAAACACCATATATTTT.

The chain is built from TRBV5-4 and TRBJ2-5, with D possibly matching TRBD2 (5 bases). CDR3 length: 16 residues. The V end was cut by 3 bases, the J end by 3 bases, with 18 bases between. Per germline, CDR1 SGHNT and CDR2 YYREEE (reference sequence). CDR3 sequence (DNA): TGTGCCAGCAGCTACGGAGGATCCCTCCCCAAAGAGACCCAGTACTTC. Translating gives CASSYGGSLPKETQYF.

The chain employs TRBV11-2 and TRBJ2-1; possibly TRBD1 for D (9 bases). The CDR3 consists of 16 residues. Germline V gives CDR1 SGHAT, CDR2 FQNNGV. With 5 bases removed from V and 4 bases from J, the gap between germline ends came to 18 bases. The CDR3 here is CASSREGQGPYNEQFF. CDR3 bases: TGTGCCAGCAGCCGGGAGGGACAGGGCCCGTACAATGAGCAGTTCTTC.

The chain recombines TRBV10-1 with TRBJ1-1; weak D call: TRBD1 (6 bases). This CDR3 has 17 residues. Germline V gives CDR1 WNHNN, CDR2 SYGVQD (reference sequence). Trimming cost V 2 bases and J 5 bases, with 21 bases left between them. This CDR3 is CASSEAIGGAEGTEAFF. For the CDR3, the DNA is TGCGCCAGCAGTGAGGCGATCGGGGGGGCGGAAGGAACTGAAGCTTTCTTT.

The rearrangement links TRBV28 to TRBJ2-3; perhaps TRBD2 as D (7 bases). This CDR3 region has 17 residues. V gave up 4 bases and J gave up 0 bases, with 17 bases separating them. The germline gives CDR1 MDHEN, CDR2 SYDVKM. CDR3 sequence: CASSSLGRGASTDTQYF. The DNA for the CDR3 is TGTGCCAGCAGTTCCCTCGGACGGGGGGCTAGCACAGATACGCAGTATTTT.

This clone has a single count. The chain couples TRBV6-6 to TRBJ1-2, with unresolved D. The germline gives CDR1 MNHNY, CDR2 SVGAGI (reference sequence). Trimming left V 0 bases short and J 5 bases short, with 4 bases between. The CDR3 is 12 residues long. This chain's CDR3 is CASSYSVYGYTF. DNA for the CDR3: TGTGCCAGCAGTTACTCCGTGTATGGCTACACCTTC.

V usage is TRBV7-2 and J usage is TRBJ1-2, with 7 bases lining up with TRBD1. The CDR3 totals 16 residues. Germline assignment: CDR1 SGHTA and CDR2 FQGNSA. V lost 3 bases and J lost 5; bases outside the gene matches: 12. The CDR3 sequence: CASSFRRDSSTYGYTF. In DNA form, the CDR3 reads TGTGCCAGCAGCTTCCGAAGGGACAGTTCCACTTATGGCTACACCTTC.

The chain employs TRBV7-2 and TRBJ2-7; 9 nucleotides match TRBD2. V gave up 5 bases and J gave up 4 bases; unmatched junction bases: 9. The CDR3 has 15 amino acids. Germline lookup yields CDR1 SGHTA and CDR2 FQGNSA. CDR3 residues: CASSTEAGGRYEQYF. The CDR3 DNA reads TGTGCCAGCAGCACAGAAGCGGGGGGCCGGTACGAGCAGTACTTC.